The rows below give T cell receptor beta chains drawn from one sample of a study of blood T cell repertoires in COVID-19. Repertoires were generated with immunoSEQ multiplex PCR, while TCRdb's copy carries only in-frame clones and drops some. This table holds about 500,000 clones, about 88% found once. The sequenced sample was peripheral blood. The receptor source for this set is a woman aged 50 to 65 with COVID-19, enrolled during active disease. Each CDR3 is given with its conserved first and last residue. Fields, in order: V gene, D gene, J gene, clone size, CDR3 protein, CDR3 DNA. A D gene is named only where the DNA matches it firmly. Clone size is given for some rows only: seen once, a few or many times, or a class if the clone is expanded.

>TRBV19|TRBD1|TRBJ1-2|NA
CASSSPGTGRSYGYTF
TGTGCCAGCAGCAGTCCCGGGACAGGGCGTTCCTATGGCTACACCTTC
>TRBV6-5|NA|TRBJ1-1|NA
CASAAGYMNTEAFF
TGTGCCAGCGCGGCCGGGTACATGAACACTGAAGCTTTCTTT
>TRBV7-9|NA|TRBJ2-1|NA
CASSLLGHIVYNEQFF
TGTGCCAGCAGCTTACTGGGACACATAGTCTACAATGAGCAGTTCTTC
>TRBV6-1|NA|TRBJ1-5|NA
CASSELVRAQHF
TGTGCCAGCAGTGAACTGGTGCGGGCCCAGCATTTT
>TRBV5-4|NA|TRBJ1-1|NA
CASSLGANRNTEAFF
TGTGCCAGCAGCTTGGGGGCTAATAGGAACACTGAAGCTTTCTTT
>TRBV12-5|NA|TRBJ1-1|NA
CASASDIMDTEAFF
TGTGCTAGTGCCTCCGACATTATGGACACTGAAGCTTTCTTT
>TRBV28|NA|TRBJ1-2|NA
CASRRQGTNGYTF
TGTGCCAGCAGGAGGCAGGGGACAAATGGCTACACCTTC
>TRBV19|TRBD2|TRBJ2-2|NA
CASSITGGNTGELFF
TGTGCCAGTAGTATAACGGGAGGGAACACCGGGGAGCTGTTTTTT
>TRBV12-1|NA|TRBJ1-5|few
CEREDQPQHF
TGCGAACGGGAAGATCAGCCCCAGCATTTT
>TRBV30|TRBD1|TRBJ1-2|NA
CAWSRGRQGSYYGYTF
TGTGCCTGGAGCCGAGGGCGACAGGGATCGTACTATGGCTACACCTTC
>TRBV5-4|NA|TRBJ1-1|NA
CASSLDSNTEAFF
TGTGCCAGCAGCTTGGACAGTAACACTGAAGCTTTCTTT
>TRBV3-1/TRBV3-2|TRBD1|TRBJ1-4|NA
CASSGQGLEKLFF
TGTGCCAGCAGCGGACAGGGGTTGGAAAAACTGTTTTTT
>TRBV28|TRBD2|TRBJ2-4|once
CASSPRGDKNIQYF
TGTGCCAGCTCCCCCCGGGGGGACAAAAACATTCAGTACTTC
>TRBV24-1|NA|TRBJ1-2|NA
CATSERQAYGYTF
TGTGCCACCAGTGAAAGACAGGCCTATGGCTACACCTTC
>TRBV6-6|TRBD1|TRBJ2-7|NA
CASSYPQRTGGEQYF
TGTGCCAGCAGTTACCCCCAAAGGACAGGGGGAGAGCAGTACTTC
>TRBV5-4|NA|TRBJ2-1|NA
CASSTWAKNEQFF
TGTGCCAGCAGCACGTGGGCCAAGAATGAGCAGTTCTTC
>TRBV3-1/TRBV3-2|TRBD1|TRBJ1-3|NA
CAIQQGTGNTIYF
TGTGCCATACAACAGGGGACTGGAAACACCATATATTTT
>TRBV7-9|TRBD2|TRBJ2-1|once
CASSSWGLAGGLLYNEQFF
TGTGCCAGCAGCTCGTGGGGACTAGCGGGGGGCCTCCTCTACAATGAGCAGTTCTTC
>TRBV6-6|TRBD2|TRBJ2-7|NA
CASSRAGLAGGHNEQYF
TGTGCCAGCAGTCGGGCGGGACTAGCGGGGGGGCATAACGAGCAGTACTTC
>TRBV27|TRBD1|TRBJ2-1|NA
CASGGQGMNEQFF
TGTGCCAGCGGAGGACAGGGGATGAATGAGCAGTTCTTC
>TRBV12-3/TRBV12-4|NA|TRBJ2-7|NA
CASSPRAVYEQYF
TGTGCCAGCAGTCCCAGGGCCGTCTACGAGCAGTACTTC
>TRBV19|NA|TRBJ1-2|few
CASSIRGRNYGYTF
TGTGCCAGTAGTATACGTGGCAGGAACTATGGCTACACCTTC
>TRBV12-3/TRBV12-4|TRBD2|TRBJ2-7|NA
CASVLGGSREQYF
TGTGCCAGCGTCCTCGGGGGGAGCAGGGAGCAGTACTTC
>TRBV11-2|NA|TRBJ1-5|NA
CASSSRRGARDQPQHF
TGTGCCAGCAGTTCCCGGCGGGGGGCGAGGGATCAGCCCCAGCATTTT
>TRBV9|NA|TRBJ1-2|NA
CASSAGERGYTF
TGTGCCAGCAGCGCAGGGGAGAGGGGCTACACCTTC
>TRBV19|TRBD1|TRBJ1-2|NA
CASSIVGDSYGYTF
TGTGCCAGTAGTATAGTGGGGGACAGCTATGGCTACACCTTC
>TRBV9|NA|TRBJ2-1|NA
CASSLDQRYYNEQFF
TGTGCCAGCAGCCTTGACCAGCGGTACTACAATGAGCAGTTCTTC
>TRBV6-2/TRBV6-3|TRBD2|TRBJ2-1|NA
CASSPSGGPYNEQFF
TGTGCCAGCAGCCCCAGCGGGGGGCCCTACAATGAGCAGTTCTTC
>TRBV28|NA|TRBJ2-1|NA
CASSLESASRRRGQFF
TGTGCCAGCAGTTTAGAGTCGGCTAGCCGGAGGAGGGGGCAGTTCTTC
>TRBV6-1|NA|TRBJ1-2|NA
CASSEAGLIYGYTF
TGTGCCAGCAGTGAAGCTGGACTTATCTATGGCTACACCTTC
>TRBV30|NA|TRBJ1-3|NA
CAWSVTSSGNTIYF
TGTGCCTGGAGTGTTACAAGCTCTGGAAACACCATATATTTT
>TRBV18|NA|TRBJ2-1|few
CASSPEAARGNEQFF
TGTGCCAGCTCACCAGAAGCGGCTCGGGGCAATGAGCAGTTCTTC
>TRBV16|NA|TRBJ1-1|NA
CASSQITGTLEAFF
TGTGCCAGCAGCCAAATTACCGGGACTCTCGAAGCTTTCTTT
>TRBV27|NA|TRBJ2-7|once
CASSLSRPGQNYEQYF
TGTGCCAGCAGTTTATCTCGGCCAGGCCAGAATTACGAGCAGTACTTC
>TRBV5-1|NA|TRBJ2-7|once
CASSGSTGPSEQYF
TGCGCCAGCAGTGGTTCGACAGGACCTTCCGAGCAGTACTTC
>TRBV7-9|NA|TRBJ1-6|few
CASSPTGPNSPLHF
TGTGCCAGCAGCCCGACAGGACCTAATTCACCCCTCCACTTT
>TRBV12-3/TRBV12-4|NA|TRBJ2-5|NA
CASTVRGRETQYF
TGTGCCAGCACGGTCAGGGGTCGGGAGACCCAGTACTTC
>TRBV19|TRBD1|TRBJ1-1|NA
CASSLQGLGTEAFF
TGTGCCAGTAGTCTACAGGGGTTAGGAACTGAAGCTTTCTTT
>TRBV6-5|NA|TRBJ1-6|once
CASSSVEGDSPLHF
TGTGCCAGCAGTTCTGTTGAAGGGGATTCACCCCTCCACTTT
>TRBV28|TRBD1|TRBJ1-4|NA
CASSFPTGADEKLFF
TGTGCCAGTAGTTTCCCGACAGGGGCGGATGAAAAACTGTTTTTT
>TRBV5-6|TRBD1|TRBJ1-6|NA
CASSHWTGRSPLHF
TGTGCCAGCAGCCACTGGACAGGGCGATCACCCCTCCACTTT
>TRBV19|NA|TRBJ1-4|NA
CASSISRESGDVLFF
TGTGCCAGTAGTATAAGTCGGGAGTCGGGGGATGTACTGTTTTTT
>TRBV19|TRBD2|TRBJ2-1|NA
CASSIEGLAGGNEQFF
TGTGCCAGTAGTATAGAGGGGCTAGCGGGGGGCAATGAGCAGTTCTTC
>TRBV7-8|NA|TRBJ1-1|NA
CASSFYGNTEAFF
TGTGCCAGCAGCTTCTACGGGAACACTGAAGCTTTCTTT
>TRBV7-8|TRBD1|TRBJ2-1|NA
CASSSQGFNPNNEQFF
TGTGCCAGCAGCTCACAGGGGTTTAATCCAAACAATGAGCAGTTCTTC
>TRBV3-1/TRBV3-2|NA|TRBJ1-2|once
CASSPRGAPGGYTF
TGTGCCAGCAGCCCCCGGGGGGCGCCGGGTGGCTACACCTTC
>TRBV19|NA|TRBJ1-2|NA
CASSIDWTDGYTF
TGTGCCAGTAGTATAGACTGGACTGACGGCTACACCTTC
>TRBV2|TRBD1|TRBJ1-1|NA
CASSRDRDTEAFF
TGTGCCAGCAGTAGGGACAGGGACACTGAAGCTTTCTTT
>TRBV5-1|TRBD2|TRBJ2-3|NA
CASSLGLAGGGGNTQYF
TGCGCCAGCAGCTTGGGACTAGCGGGAGGCGGGGGTAATACGCAGTATTTT
>TRBV6-5|NA|TRBJ1-2|NA
CASSYEHGQSYGYTF
TGTGCCAGCAGTTACGAGCACGGACAGAGCTATGGCTACACCTTC
>TRBV30|NA|TRBJ1-2|NA
CAWSLADGYTF
TGTGCCTGGAGCCTTGCGGATGGCTACACCTTC
>TRBV6-5|NA|TRBJ1-2|NA
CASSYAEVSYGYTF
TGTGCCAGCAGTTACGCTGAAGTCAGCTATGGCTACACCTTC
>TRBV2|TRBD1|TRBJ2-3|NA
CASSEGQGGDTQYF
TGTGCCAGCAGTGAGGGACAGGGGGGAGATACGCAGTATTTT
>TRBV28|NA|TRBJ2-3|NA
CASSLGASGGFDTQYF
TGTGCCAGCAGTTTGGGAGCTTCAGGGGGGTTTGATACGCAGTATTTT
>TRBV12-3/TRBV12-4|NA|TRBJ2-7|NA
CASSAQGYEQYF
TGTGCCAGCAGTGCACAGGGCTACGAGCAGTACTTC
>TRBV6-6|NA|TRBJ1-1|NA
CASSTGSDTRHKAFF
TGTGCCAGCAGCACCGGATCGGACACCAGGCATAAAGCTTTCTTT
>TRBV9|TRBD2|TRBJ2-2|NA
CASSPRRGGGANTGELFF
TGTGCCAGCAGCCCAAGACGGGGCGGGGGTGCGAACACCGGGGAGCTGTTTTTT